This T cell receptor (beta chain) is drawn from a study of neurological immune-mediated disorders. Study observations and caveats: One related-CDR3 cluster, identified by phylogenetic grouping, held the repertoires of 18 of 34 multiple sclerosis patients and was a possible signature.

This clonotype appeared many times. The antigen remains unidentified. TCRdb used MiXCR to reprocess the 5' RACE reads, holding one entry per CDR3 protein. The table includes over 35,000 distinct CDR3 sequences, 2% to 3% detected once. The source is a man between 45 and 60 years old with multiple sclerosis. Sequencing used PBMCs.

The CDR3 sequence: CASSQDRAREKLFF. For the CDR3, the DNA is TGCGCCAGCAGCCAAGACAGGGCAAGGGAAAAACTGTTTTTT. The chain employs TRBV4-3 and TRBJ1-4, with a tentative D call TRBD1 (5 bases). CDR3 size: 14 residues. The germline CDR1 and CDR2 sequences are LGHNA and YSLEER. Between the trimmed V and J ends, which lost 0 bases and 8 bases, there was a span of 10 bases.